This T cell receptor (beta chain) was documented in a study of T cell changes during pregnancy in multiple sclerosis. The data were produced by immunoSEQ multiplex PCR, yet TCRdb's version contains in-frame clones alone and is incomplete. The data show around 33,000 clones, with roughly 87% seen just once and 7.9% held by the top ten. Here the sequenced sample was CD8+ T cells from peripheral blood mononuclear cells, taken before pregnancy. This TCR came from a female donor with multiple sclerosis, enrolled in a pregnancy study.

DNA for the CDR3: TGCAGCGTTGAAGAACTTTCTAGGGGCAAGACGTATGGCTACACCTTC. Translating it yields CSVEELSRGKTYGYTF. The gene calls are TRBV29-1 and TRBJ1-2; tentative D call: TRBD1 (5 bases). Trimming shortened V by 0 bases and J by 5 bases, and 19 bases separated the two germline ends. CDR1 is SQVTM and CDR2 is ANQGSEA in the germline V gene. The CDR3 is 16 amino acids.